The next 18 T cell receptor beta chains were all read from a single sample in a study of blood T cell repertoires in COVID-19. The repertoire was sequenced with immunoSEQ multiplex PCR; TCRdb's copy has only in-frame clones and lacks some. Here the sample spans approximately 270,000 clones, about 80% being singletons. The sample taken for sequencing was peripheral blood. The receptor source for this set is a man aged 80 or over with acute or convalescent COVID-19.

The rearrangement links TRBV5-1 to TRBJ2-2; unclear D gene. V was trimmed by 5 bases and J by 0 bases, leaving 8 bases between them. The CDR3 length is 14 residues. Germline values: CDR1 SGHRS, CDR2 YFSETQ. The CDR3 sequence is CASSRTSNTGELFF. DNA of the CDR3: TGCGCCAGCAGTCGAACTTCGAACACCGGGGAGCTGTTTTTT.

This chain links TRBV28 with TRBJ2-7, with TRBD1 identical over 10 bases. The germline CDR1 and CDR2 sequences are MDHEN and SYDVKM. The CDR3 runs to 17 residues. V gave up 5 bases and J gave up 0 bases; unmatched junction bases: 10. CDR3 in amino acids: CASSPLHGTGDSYEQYF. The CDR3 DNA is TGTGCCAGCAGTCCACTCCACGGGACAGGGGACTCCTACGAGCAGTACTTC. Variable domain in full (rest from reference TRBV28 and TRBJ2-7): DVKVTQSSRYLVKRTGEKVFLECVQDMDHENMFWYRQDPGLGLRLIYFSYDVKMKEKGDIPEGYSVSREKKERFSLILESASTNQTSMYLCASSPLHGTGDSYEQYFGPGTRLTVT.

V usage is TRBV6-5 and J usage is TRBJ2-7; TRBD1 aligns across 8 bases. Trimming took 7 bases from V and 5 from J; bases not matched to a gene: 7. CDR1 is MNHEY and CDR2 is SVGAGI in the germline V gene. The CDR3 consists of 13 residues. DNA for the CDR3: TGTGCCAGCAACAAACAGGGGGTCCACGAGCAGTACTTC. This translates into CASNKQGVHEQYF.

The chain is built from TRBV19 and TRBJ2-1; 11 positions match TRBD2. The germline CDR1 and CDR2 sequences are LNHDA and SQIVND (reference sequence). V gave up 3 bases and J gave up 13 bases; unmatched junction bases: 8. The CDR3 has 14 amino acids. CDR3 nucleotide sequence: TGTGCCAGTAGTATTCATAGCGGGAGGGCCGAACAGTTCTTC. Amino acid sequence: CASSIHSGRAEQFF.

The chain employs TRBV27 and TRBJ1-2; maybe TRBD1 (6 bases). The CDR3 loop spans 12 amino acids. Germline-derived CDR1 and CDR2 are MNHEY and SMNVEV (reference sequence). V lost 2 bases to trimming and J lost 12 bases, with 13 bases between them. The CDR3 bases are TGTGCCAGCAGTTTAAGGGGGAGTGGTCACACCTTC. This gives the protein CASSLRGSGHTF.

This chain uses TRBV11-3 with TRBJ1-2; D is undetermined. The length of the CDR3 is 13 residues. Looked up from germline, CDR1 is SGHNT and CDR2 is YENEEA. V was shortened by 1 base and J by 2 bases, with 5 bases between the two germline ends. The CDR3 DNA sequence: TGTGCCAGCAGCTTAGCACAGAACTATGGCTACACCTTC. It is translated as CASSLAQNYGYTF.

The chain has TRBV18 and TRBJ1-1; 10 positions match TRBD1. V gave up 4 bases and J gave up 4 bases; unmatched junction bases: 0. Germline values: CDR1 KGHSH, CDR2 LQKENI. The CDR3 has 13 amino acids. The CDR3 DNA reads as TGTGCCAGCTCACGACAGGGGGCCACTGAAGCTTTCTTT. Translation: CASSRQGATEAFF. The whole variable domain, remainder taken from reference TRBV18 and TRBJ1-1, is NAGVMQNPRHLVRRRGQEARLRCSPMKGHSHVYWYRQLPEEGLKFMVYLQKENIIDESGMPKERFSAEFPKEGPSILRIQQVVRGDSAAYFCASSRQGATEAFFGQGTRLTVV.

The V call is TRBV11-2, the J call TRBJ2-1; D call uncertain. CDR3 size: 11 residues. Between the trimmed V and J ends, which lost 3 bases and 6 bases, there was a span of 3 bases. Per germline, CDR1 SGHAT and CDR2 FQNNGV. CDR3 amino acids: CASSFVNEQFF. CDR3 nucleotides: TGTGCCAGCAGCTTCGTCAATGAGCAGTTCTTC.

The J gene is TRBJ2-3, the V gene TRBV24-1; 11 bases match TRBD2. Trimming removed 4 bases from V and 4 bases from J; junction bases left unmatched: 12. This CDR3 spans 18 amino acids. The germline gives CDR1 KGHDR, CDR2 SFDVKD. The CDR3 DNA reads TGTGCCACCAGTGAGGTCCTCTCAACTAGCGGGGGCCCAGATACGCAGTATTTT. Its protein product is CATSEVLSTSGGPDTQYF.

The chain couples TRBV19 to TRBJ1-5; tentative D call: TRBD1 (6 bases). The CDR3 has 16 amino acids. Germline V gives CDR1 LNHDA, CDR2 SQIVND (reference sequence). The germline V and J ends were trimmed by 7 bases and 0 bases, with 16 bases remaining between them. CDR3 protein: CASTPTQGYSNQPQHF. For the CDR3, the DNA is TGTGCCAGTACCCCTACCCAGGGGTATAGCAATCAGCCCCAGCATTTT.

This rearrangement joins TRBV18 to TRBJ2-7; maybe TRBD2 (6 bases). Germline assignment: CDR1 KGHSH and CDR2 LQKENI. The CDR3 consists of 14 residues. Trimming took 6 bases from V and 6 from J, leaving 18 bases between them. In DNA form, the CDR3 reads TGTGCCAGCTCCTTGCAGGAGGCGCGGGGCGAGCAGTACTTC. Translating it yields CASSLQEARGEQYF.

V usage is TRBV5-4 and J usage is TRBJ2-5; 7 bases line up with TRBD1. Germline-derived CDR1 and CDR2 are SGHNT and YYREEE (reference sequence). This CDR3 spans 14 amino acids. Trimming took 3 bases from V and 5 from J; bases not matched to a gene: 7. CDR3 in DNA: TGTGCCAGCAGCTCCCGACAGGGAATGGAGACCCAGTACTTC. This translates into CASSSRQGMETQYF.

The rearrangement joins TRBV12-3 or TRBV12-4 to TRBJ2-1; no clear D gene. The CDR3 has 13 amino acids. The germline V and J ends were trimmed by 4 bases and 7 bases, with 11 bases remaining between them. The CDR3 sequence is CASSSNPTNEQFF. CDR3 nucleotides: TGTGCCAGCAGTTCTAACCCGACAAATGAGCAGTTCTTC.

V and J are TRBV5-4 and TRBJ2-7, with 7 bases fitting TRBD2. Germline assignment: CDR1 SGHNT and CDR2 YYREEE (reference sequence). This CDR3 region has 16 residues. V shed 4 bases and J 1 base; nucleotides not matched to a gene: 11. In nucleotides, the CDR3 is TGTGCCAGCAGCGCAAGTGGGGGGGTCAGATCCTACGAGCAGTACTTC. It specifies CASSASGGVRSYEQYF. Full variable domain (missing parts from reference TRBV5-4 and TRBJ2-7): ETGVTQSPTHLIKTRGQQVTLRCSSQSGHNTVSWYQQALGQGPQFIFQYYREEENGRGNFPPRFSGLQFPNYSSELNVNALELDDSALYLCASSASGGVRSYEQYFGPGTRLTVT.

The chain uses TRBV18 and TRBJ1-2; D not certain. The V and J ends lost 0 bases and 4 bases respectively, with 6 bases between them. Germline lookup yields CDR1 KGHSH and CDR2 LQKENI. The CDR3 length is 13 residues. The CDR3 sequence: CASSPPAGYGYTF. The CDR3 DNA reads TGTGCCAGCTCACCACCGGCAGGCTATGGCTACACCTTC.

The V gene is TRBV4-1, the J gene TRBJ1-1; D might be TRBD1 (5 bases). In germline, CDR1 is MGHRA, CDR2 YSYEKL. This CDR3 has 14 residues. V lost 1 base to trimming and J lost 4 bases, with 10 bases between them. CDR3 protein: CASSQAGGGTEAFF. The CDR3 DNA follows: TGCGCCAGCAGCCAAGCGGGGGGGGGCACTGAAGCTTTCTTT.

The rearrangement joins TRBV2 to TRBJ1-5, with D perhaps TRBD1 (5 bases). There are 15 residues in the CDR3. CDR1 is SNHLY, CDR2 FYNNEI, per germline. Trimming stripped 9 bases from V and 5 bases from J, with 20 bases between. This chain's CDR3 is CASSLHGGVDQPQHF. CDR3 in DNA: TGTGCCAGTTCGCTTCACGGGGGGGTGGATCAGCCCCAGCATTTT.

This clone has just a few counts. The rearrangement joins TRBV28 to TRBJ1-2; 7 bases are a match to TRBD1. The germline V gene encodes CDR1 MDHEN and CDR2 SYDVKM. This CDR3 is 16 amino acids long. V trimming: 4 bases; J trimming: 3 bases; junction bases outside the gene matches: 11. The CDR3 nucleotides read TGTGCCAGCAGTTCCCCCCTGGGGACAGCTCACTATGGCTACACCTTC. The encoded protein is CASSSPLGTAHYGYTF.